This TCR beta chain was observed in a study of CD8 T cells in Susac syndrome. After extraction with the RNeasy kit, 0.5 to 1 ug of the RNA was reverse transcribed using random hexamers. Amplification of TCR beta CDR3 across 54 Vbeta and 13 Jbeta was performed with immunoSEQ multiplex PCR. TCRdb fed the immunoSEQ multiplex PCR reads into MiXCR, producing one record per CDR3 protein. The sample has about 210,000 distinct CDR3 sequences; over 85% are singletons. This clonotype was seen a handful of times. CDR3 length: 13 residues. Germline CDR1 and CDR2: SGHRS and YFSETQ. The V end was cut by 1 base, the J end by 3 bases, with 7 bases between.

The sample was CD4+ T cells from PBMCs. The gene calls are TRBV5-1 and TRBJ1-1, with D unresolved. The TCR sequence derives from a human donor in good health. In nucleotides, the CDR3 is TGCGCCAGCAGCTTGTCAGCGGACACTGAAGCTTTCTTT. It translates to CASSLSADTEAFF.